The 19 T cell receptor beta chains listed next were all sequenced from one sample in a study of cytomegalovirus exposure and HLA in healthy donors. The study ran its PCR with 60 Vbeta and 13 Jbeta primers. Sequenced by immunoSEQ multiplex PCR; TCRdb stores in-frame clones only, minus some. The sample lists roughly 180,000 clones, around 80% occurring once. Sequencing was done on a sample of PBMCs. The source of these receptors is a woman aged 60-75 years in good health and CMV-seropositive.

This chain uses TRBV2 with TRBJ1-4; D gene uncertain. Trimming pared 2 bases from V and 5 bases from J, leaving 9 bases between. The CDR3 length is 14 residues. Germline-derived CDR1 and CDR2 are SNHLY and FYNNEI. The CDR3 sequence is CASSERFSNEKLFF. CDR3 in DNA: TGTGCCAGCAGTGAACGGTTCTCGAATGAAAAACTGTTTTTT.

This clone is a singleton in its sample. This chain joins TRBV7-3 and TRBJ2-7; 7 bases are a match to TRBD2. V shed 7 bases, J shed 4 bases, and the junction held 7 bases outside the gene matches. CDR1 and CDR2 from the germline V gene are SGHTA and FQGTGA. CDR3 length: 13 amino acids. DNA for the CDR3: TGTGCCAGCACTTACCCTAGCGGTTACGAGCAGTACTTC. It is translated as CASTYPSGYEQYF.

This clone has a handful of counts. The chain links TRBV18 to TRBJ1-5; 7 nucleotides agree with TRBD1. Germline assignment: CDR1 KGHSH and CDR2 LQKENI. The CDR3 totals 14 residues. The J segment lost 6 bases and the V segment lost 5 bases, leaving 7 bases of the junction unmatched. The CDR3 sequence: CASSATGRGQPQHF. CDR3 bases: TGTGCCAGCTCAGCGACAGGGAGAGGTCAGCCCCAGCATTTT.

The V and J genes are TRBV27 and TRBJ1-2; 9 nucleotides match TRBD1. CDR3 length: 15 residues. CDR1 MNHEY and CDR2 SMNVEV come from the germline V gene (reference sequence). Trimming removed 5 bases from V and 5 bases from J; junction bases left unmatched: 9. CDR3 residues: CASSLGQGRGYGYTF. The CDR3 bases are TGTGCCAGCAGTCTCGGACAGGGGAGGGGATATGGCTACACCTTC.

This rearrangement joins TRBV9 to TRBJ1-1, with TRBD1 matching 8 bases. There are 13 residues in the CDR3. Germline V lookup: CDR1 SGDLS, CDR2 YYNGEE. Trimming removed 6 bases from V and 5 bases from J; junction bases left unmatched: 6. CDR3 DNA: TGTGCCAGCAACGACAGGGGCGGTACTGAAGCTTTCTTT. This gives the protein CASNDRGGTEAFF.

The CDR3 DNA sequence: TGTGCCACCAGCAGCTCAATGGGAGCGGGGGCCATTTTTACCTACGAGCAGTACTTC. It is translated as CATSSSMGAGAIFTYEQYF. The chain combines TRBV15 with TRBJ2-5, with TRBD2 identical over 8 bases. The better agreement between TRBJ2-7 and the DNA end casts doubt on the J call. The CDR3 length is 19 residues. CDR1 is LNHNV and CDR2 is YYDKDF in the germline V gene (reference sequence).

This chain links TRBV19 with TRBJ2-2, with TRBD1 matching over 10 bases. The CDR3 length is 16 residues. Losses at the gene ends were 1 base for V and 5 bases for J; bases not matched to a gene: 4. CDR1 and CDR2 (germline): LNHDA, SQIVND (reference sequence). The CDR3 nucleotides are TGTGCCAGTAGTATAGGGAGGACAGGGGGAACCGGGGAGCTGTTTTTT. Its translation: CASSIGRTGGTGELFF.

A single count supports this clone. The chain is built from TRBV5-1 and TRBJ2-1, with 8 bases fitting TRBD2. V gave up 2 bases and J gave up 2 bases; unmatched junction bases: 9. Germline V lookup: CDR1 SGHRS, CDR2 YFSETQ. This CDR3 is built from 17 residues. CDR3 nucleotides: TGCGCCAGCAGCTTAACTCCAATAGCGGGGACCTACAATGAGCAGTTCTTC. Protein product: CASSLTPIAGTYNEQFF.

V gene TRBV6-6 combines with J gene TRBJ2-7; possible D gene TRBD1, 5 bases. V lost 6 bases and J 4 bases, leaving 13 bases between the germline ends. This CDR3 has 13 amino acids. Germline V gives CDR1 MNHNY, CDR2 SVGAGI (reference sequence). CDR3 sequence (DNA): TGTGCCAGCAGAAAATATAGGGGTTACGAGCAGTACTTC. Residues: CASRKYRGYEQYF.

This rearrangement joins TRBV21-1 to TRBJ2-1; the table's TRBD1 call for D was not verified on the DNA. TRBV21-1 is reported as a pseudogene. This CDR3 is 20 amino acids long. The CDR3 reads CASSSVYSRDRGMKYNEQFF. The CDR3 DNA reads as TGTGCCAGCAGCAGCGTTTATAGTAGGGACAGGGGGATGAAATACAATGAGCAGTTCTTC.

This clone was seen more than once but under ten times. The CDR3 nucleotides are TGTGCCAGCAGCTTAGGGCAGGGTGGTACCCAAGAGACCCAGTACTTC. This translates into CASSLGQGGTQETQYF. The chain employs TRBV11-3 and TRBJ2-5; D is possibly TRBD1 (5 bases). The V gene lost 1 base and the J gene lost 1 base, with 13 bases spanning the gap. This CDR3 has 16 residues. Germline values: CDR1 SGHNT, CDR2 YENEEA. The full variable domain, its missing parts supplied by reference TRBV11-3 and TRBJ2-5, is EAGVVQSPRYKIIEKKQPVAFWCNPISGHNTLYWYLQNLGQGPELLIRYENEEAVDDSQLPKDRFSAERLKGVDSTLKIQPAELGDSAVYLCASSLGQGGTQETQYFGPGTRLLVL.

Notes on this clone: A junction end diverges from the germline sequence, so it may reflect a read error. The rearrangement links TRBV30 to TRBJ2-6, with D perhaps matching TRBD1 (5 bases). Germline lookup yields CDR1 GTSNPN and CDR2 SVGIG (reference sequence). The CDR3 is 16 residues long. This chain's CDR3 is CAWSVMRTSGANGLTF. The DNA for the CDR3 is TGTGCCTGGAGTGTAATGAGGACCTCTGGGGCCAACGGCCTGACTTTC.

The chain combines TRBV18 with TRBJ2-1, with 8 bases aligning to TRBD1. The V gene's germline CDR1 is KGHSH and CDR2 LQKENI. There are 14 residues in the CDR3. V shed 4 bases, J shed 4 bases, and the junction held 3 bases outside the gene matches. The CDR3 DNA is TGTGCCAGCTCACGGACAGGGAAATACAATGAGCAGTTCTTC. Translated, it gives CASSRTGKYNEQFF.

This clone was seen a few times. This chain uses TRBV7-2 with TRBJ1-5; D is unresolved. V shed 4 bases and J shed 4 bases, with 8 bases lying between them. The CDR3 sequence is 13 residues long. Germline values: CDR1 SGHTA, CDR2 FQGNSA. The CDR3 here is CASSYQANQPQHF. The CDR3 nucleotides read TGTGCCAGCAGCTACCAGGCAAATCAGCCCCAGCATTTT.

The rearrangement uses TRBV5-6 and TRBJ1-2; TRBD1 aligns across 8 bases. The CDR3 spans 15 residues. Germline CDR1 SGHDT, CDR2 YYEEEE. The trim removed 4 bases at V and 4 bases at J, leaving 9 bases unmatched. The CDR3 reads CASSRVGQGGYGYTF. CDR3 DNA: TGTGCCAGCAGCCGAGTTGGACAGGGAGGCTATGGCTACACCTTC.

The CDR3 DNA reads TGTGCCAGCAGCTCCACCTTAGCAGGAGGAGATGGCTACACCTTC. Protein product: CASSSTLAGGDGYTF. J is TRBJ1-2 and V is TRBV11-2; D not resolved. This CDR3 has 15 amino acids. Germline V gives CDR1 SGHAT, CDR2 FQNNGV. Trimming shortened V by 4 bases and J by 6 bases, and 18 bases separated the two germline ends.

DNA for the CDR3: TGCAGCGTGGCCGGGACAGGCTTTTACACTGAAGCTTTCTTT. Protein sequence: CSVAGTGFYTEAFF. This chain connects TRBV29-1 to TRBJ1-1; the match to TRBD1 covers 8 bases. Trimming removed 6 bases from V and 3 bases from J; junction bases left unmatched: 9. Germline assignment: CDR1 SQVTM and CDR2 ANQGSEA. This CDR3 is built from 14 residues.

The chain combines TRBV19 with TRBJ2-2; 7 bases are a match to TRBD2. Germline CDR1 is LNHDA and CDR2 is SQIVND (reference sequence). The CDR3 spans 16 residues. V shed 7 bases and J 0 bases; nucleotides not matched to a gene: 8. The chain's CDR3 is CASTPIRGANTGELFF. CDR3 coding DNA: TGTGCCAGTACTCCCATCCGGGGGGCGAACACCGGGGAGCTGTTTTTT.

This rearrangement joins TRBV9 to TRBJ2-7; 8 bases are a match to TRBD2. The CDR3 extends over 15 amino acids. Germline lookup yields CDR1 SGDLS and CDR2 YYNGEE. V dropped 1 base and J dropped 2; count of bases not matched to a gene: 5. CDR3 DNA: TGTGCCAGCAGCGTAACGGGGGGGAGCCCCTACGAGCAGTACTTC. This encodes CASSVTGGSPYEQYF. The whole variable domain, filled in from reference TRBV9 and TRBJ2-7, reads DSGVTQTPKHLITATGQRVTLRCSPRSGDLSVYWYQQSLDQGLQFLIQYYNGEERAKGNILERFSAQQFPDLHSELNLSSLELGDSALYFCASSVTGGSPYEQYFGPGTRLTVT.